This TCR beta chain was captured by sequencing in a study of blood T cell repertoires in COVID-19. Study details: There were acute and convalescent COVID-19 samples, and they came from the United States, Italy and Spain. PBMCs, B-cell-depleted T cells, or T cells provided the cDNA or gDNA that made up the material.

As handled by the study authors: It was from reference gene primer amplification that nucleated cell counts were estimated. The assay was immunoSEQ multiplex PCR, and TCRdb's table has in-frame clones only and misses some. The D gene and trimming were derived from the DNA, and the V and J assignments and clone size from that table. Of 200,000 to 250,000 clones listed, 82% are singletons. Sequencing input: peripheral blood. This TCR was sampled from a woman older than 75 with active or convalescent COVID-19.

The CDR3 region is CATSDRQGLVNEQFF. CDR3 coding DNA: TGTGCCACCAGTGATCGACAGGGGTTGGTAAATGAGCAGTTCTTC. The chain links TRBV24-1 to TRBJ2-1; TRBD1 agrees at 8 bases. Per the germline V gene, CDR1 is KGHDR and CDR2 is SFDVKD. The length of the CDR3 is 15 residues. V shed 3 bases, J shed 7 bases, and the junction held 7 bases outside the gene matches.